Below, 15 T cell receptor beta chains from the same sample are listed, as sequenced in a study of metastatic and nonmetastatic thyroid tumors. Through MiXCR, TCRdb re-clonotyped the PCR reads. The sample has tens of thousands of clones; 25% to 35% are singletons. No patient received treatment before thyroid surgery. The sequencing sample was made of blood. These receptors were collected from a male donor with papillary thyroid cancer or a benign thyroid nodule (not recorded which). Some clones in this sample may be carry-over from other donors' samples.

Comments on this clone: Other nucleotide sequences from this sample produce the same CDR3. The V call is TRBV10-2, the J call TRBJ2-1; no reliable D call. The V end was cut by 2 bases, the J end by 3 bases, with 14 bases between. The CDR3 runs to 16 residues. Per germline, CDR1 WSHSY and CDR2 SAAADI. The CDR3 spells CASSERCLAYYNEQFF. CDR3 nucleotides: TGCGCCAGCAGTGAGAGATGCCTCGCTTACTACAATGAGCAGTTCTTC.

The sample holds a few counts of this clone. The chain is built from TRBV28 and TRBJ2-2, with TRBD1 as a possible D gene (6 bases). Germline V lookup: CDR1 MDHEN, CDR2 SYDVKM. V was pared by 7 bases and J by 6 bases, with 9 bases between. The CDR3 extends over 12 amino acids. This chain's CDR3 is CASNTGSGELFF. DNA for the CDR3: TGTGCCAGCAATACAGGGTCCGGGGAGCTGTTTTTT. Supplemented by reference TRBV28 and TRBJ2-2, the full variable domain reads DVKVTQSSRYLVKRTGEKVFLECVQDMDHENMFWYRQDPGLGLRLIYFSYDVKMKEKGDIPEGYSVSREKKERFSLILESASTNQTSMYLCASNTGSGELFFGEGSRLTVL.

A few counts support this clone. It may be a read error: a sequence one base away is much more abundant. Other nucleotide sequences from this sample produce the same CDR3. The V and J genes are TRBV29-1 and TRBJ2-7; D is possibly TRBD1 (5 bases). The germline V and J ends were trimmed by 5 bases and 5 bases, with 7 bases remaining between them. From germline, CDR1 is SQVTM and CDR2 ANQGSEA. This CDR3 is 10 amino acids long. CDR3 protein: CSVKQDEQYF. DNA of the CDR3: TGCAGCGTTAAACAGGACGAGCAGTACTTC.

In this sample, this clone turned up a few times. Germline is not matched at one junction end, which may reflect a read error. The gene calls are TRBV6-5 and TRBJ2-5, with 11 bases fitting TRBD2. CDR1 and CDR2 from the germline V gene are MNHEY and SVGAGI. There are 16 residues in the CDR3. The CDR3 sequence: CASSYFDSGGEETQYF. The CDR3 nucleotides are TGCGCCAGCAGTTACTTCGATAGCGGGGGGGAAGAGACCCAGTACTTC.

This clone has ten or more counts. Additional DNA sequences in this sample encode the identical CDR3. J is TRBJ2-7 and V is TRBV4-2, with 12 bases identical to TRBD2. CDR1 LGHNA and CDR2 YNFKEQ come from the germline V gene. The CDR3 sequence is 16 residues long. The J segment lost 5 bases and the V segment lost 3 bases, leaving 8 bases of the junction unmatched. The CDR3 loop reads CASSQNPSGGADEQYF. The CDR3 DNA follows: TGTGCCAGCAGCCAGAACCCTAGCGGGGGGGCTGACGAGCAGTACTTC.

The sample holds a few counts of this clone. An end of the junction differs from the germline gene, which may be a read error. The chain is built from TRBV6-1 and TRBJ2-1, with 9 bases identical to TRBD1. Germline loops: CDR1 MNHNS, CDR2 SASEGT. The CDR3 is 16 residues long. In DNA, the CDR3 is TGTGCTAGCAGGTTGTCTGGGACAGGGTTCTTCGGGGAGCAGTTCTTC. Amino acids: CASRLSGTGFFGEQFF.

The CDR3 region is CASSLGGHLNYGYTF. The CDR3 DNA reads TGCGCCAGCAGCTTGGGTGGCCATCTTAACTATGGCTACACCTTC. The genes are TRBV5-1 and TRBJ1-2; D remains ambiguous. Germline-derived CDR1 and CDR2 are SGHRS and YFSETQ. The CDR3 runs to 15 residues. V dropped 0 bases and J dropped 1 base, with 10 bases sitting between them.

Concerning this clone: Sequence at one end of the junction differs from germline and may be a read error. The rearrangement joins TRBV6-5 to TRBJ2-2; 7 positions match TRBD2. The germline CDR1 and CDR2 sequences are MNHEY and SVGAGI. This CDR3 comprises 11 residues. This CDR3 reads CVSTYGGELFF. The CDR3 DNA sequence: TGTGTCAGCACATATGGGGGGGAGTTGTTTTTT.

The chain employs TRBV7-8 and TRBJ1-2; D is ambiguous. From germline, CDR1 is SGHVS and CDR2 FQNEAQ. CDR3 length: 14 amino acids. V lost 5 bases, J lost 8 bases, and 18 bases lay in between. CDR3 protein: CASSPGKGRQGYTF. The CDR3 bases are TGTGCCAGCAGCCCAGGTAAAGGGCGCCAAGGCTACACCTTC.

On this clone itself: A much larger clone differs from this one at a single base, so this may be a read error. The rearrangement joins TRBV10-1 to TRBJ2-3; a weak D match, TRBD2 (5 bases). This CDR3 spans 19 amino acids. Germline V gives CDR1 WNHNN, CDR2 SYGVQD (reference sequence). Trimming cost V 5 bases and J 1 base, with 25 bases left between them. CDR3 sequence reads: CASSYGVALTSEGTDTQYF. CDR3 nucleotides: TGCGCCAGCAGTTACGGTGTAGCCCTCACTTCGGAGGGCACAGATACGCAGTATTTT.

This clone counts as medium-sized. The rearrangement uses TRBV5-1 and TRBJ1-3; D unclear. There are 14 residues in the CDR3. The germline gives CDR1 SGHRS, CDR2 YFSETQ. Deletions cut 0 bases from V and 4 bases from J, with 8 bases between. CDR3 DNA sequence: TGCGCCAGCAGCTTGGGAGGAGGCGGAAACACCATATATTTT. This encodes CASSLGGGGNTIYF. Variable domain in full (rest from reference TRBV5-1 and TRBJ1-3): KAGVTQTPRYLIKTRGQQVTLSCSPISGHRSVSWYQQTPGQGLQFLFEYFSETQRNKGNFPGRFSGRQFSNSRSEMNVSTLELGDSALYLCASSLGGGGNTIYFGEGSWLTVV.

This clone occurred many times. Within the sample, other DNA sequences also encode this same CDR3. V is TRBV30 and J is TRBJ1-5; a possible D gene is TRBD1 (5 bases). V gave up 3 bases and J gave up 4 bases, with 10 bases separating them. Germline CDR1 GTSNPN, CDR2 SVGIG (reference sequence). This CDR3 has 13 residues. The CDR3 region has the DNA TGTGCCTGGAGCGTCAGGGCTAATCAGCCCCAGCATTTT. Translating it yields CAWSVRANQPQHF.

This clone was recorded a few times. Since a much larger clone is just one base distant, this may be a read error. Other DNA variants within this sample encode the same CDR3. The genes are TRBV12-3 or TRBV12-4 and TRBJ1-5; 12 bases map to TRBD1. Losses at the gene ends were 3 bases for V and 9 bases for J; bases not matched to a gene: 6. This CDR3 spans 15 amino acids. The CDR3 DNA follows: TGTGCCAGCAGTTTTGGGACAGGGGGCCCACGGCCCCAGCATTTT. It yields the protein CASSFGTGGPRPQHF.

This sequence joins TRBV12-3 or TRBV12-4 and TRBJ1-4; D gene unclear. The CDR3 is made up of 15 amino acids. V lost 5 bases and J lost 2, with 12 bases in between. The CDR3 spells CASSPKCNTNEKLFF. CDR3 bases: TGTGCCAGCAGTCCCAAGTGTAACACTAATGAAAAACTGTTTTTT.

This clone appeared many times. The chain recombines TRBV20-1 with TRBJ2-1; tentatively, D is TRBD1 or TRBD2 (5 bases each). Trimming removed 1 base at V and 0 bases at J, with 13 bases between. Germline CDR1 reads DFQATT; CDR2 reads SNEGSKA (reference sequence). CDR3 length: 16 amino acids. CDR3 sequence (DNA): TGCAGTGCTAGAGCGCTTCCAGGGAGCTCCTACAATGAGCAGTTCTTC. It codes for CSARALPGSSYNEQFF.